One and the same sample provided the 27 T cell receptor beta chains below, sequenced in a study of cytomegalovirus exposure and HLA in healthy donors. Primers: 60 Vbeta forward and 13 Jbeta reverse. Libraries were prepared by immunoSEQ multiplex PCR; TCRdb keeps only in-frame clonotypes and omits some of them. The sample consists of around 150,000 clones, 64% of them appearing once. Sample: PBMCs. These receptors were collected from a woman in her 30s in good health and CMV-seropositive.

V usage is TRBV7-2 and J usage is TRBJ1-3, with 7 bases identical to TRBD1. The V segment lost 10 bases and the J segment 4 bases; nucleotides outside the gene matches: 7. Germline V gene sequence: CDR1 SGHTA, CDR2 FQGNSA. The CDR3 has 13 amino acids. CDR3 nucleotide sequence: TGTGCCACCGGGGACAGATCAGGAAACACCATATATTTT. Residues: CATGDRSGNTIYF.

This sequence joins TRBV7-8 and TRBJ1-4; 9 nucleotides match TRBD1. The V gene's germline CDR1 is SGHVS and CDR2 FQNEAQ. CDR3 size: 14 residues. Losses at the gene ends were 4 bases for V and 5 bases for J; bases not matched to a gene: 2. CDR3 protein: CASSSGQGNEKLFF. As DNA, the CDR3 is TGTGCCAGCAGCTCCGGACAGGGGAATGAAAAACTGTTTTTT.

This chain connects TRBV5-6 to TRBJ1-5; D gene unclear. The ends were cut back, 4 bases at V and 4 bases at J, with 15 bases in the middle. Germline V gene data show CDR1 as SGHDT and CDR2 as YYEEEE. The CDR3 spans 15 residues. The DNA of the CDR3 is TGTGCCAGCAGCCTCGGACTGCATGGGAATCAGCCCCAGCATTTT. It encodes CASSLGLHGNQPQHF.

The chain recombines TRBV18 with TRBJ2-3; D perhaps matches TRBD1 (5 bases). There are 18 residues in the CDR3. Germline CDR1 and CDR2: KGHSH and LQKENI. The V and J ends lost 6 bases and 2 bases respectively, with 24 bases between them. CDR3 sequence reads: CASSPRSGRVIVTDTQYF. The DNA of the CDR3 is TGTGCCAGCTCGCCAAGGAGTGGCAGGGTCATTGTCACAGATACGCAGTATTTT. The full variable domain, in which reference TRBV18 and TRBJ2-3 provide the parts outside the CDR3, is NAGVMQNPRHLVRRRGQEARLRCSPMKGHSHVYWYRQLPEEGLKFMVYLQKENIIDESGMPKERFSAEFPKEGPSILRIQQVVRGDSAAYFCASSPRSGRVIVTDTQYFGPGTRLTVL.

The chain uses TRBV7-9 and TRBJ1-4, with D possibly TRBD1 on 5 matching bases. With 4 bases removed from V and 8 bases from J, the gap between germline ends came to 17 bases. This CDR3 region has 15 residues. Germline CDR1 SEHNR, CDR2 FQNEAQ (reference sequence). The CDR3, as DNA: TGTGCCAGCAGCTGGGGACTCCTTAGGGGAGAAAAACTGTTTTTT. Residues: CASSWGLLRGEKLFF.

The chain links TRBV14 to TRBJ2-3; no clear D gene. The germline V and J ends were trimmed by 4 bases and 4 bases, with 12 bases remaining between them. Germline CDR1 is SGHDN and CDR2 is FVKESK. This CDR3 contains 14 residues. The CDR3 coding sequence is TGTGCCAGCAGCCGCCTCGGGTCGGCAGATACGCAGTATTTT. This sequence encodes CASSRLGSADTQYF.

This clone was counted a few times. This rearrangement joins TRBV4-1 to TRBJ1-5; 8 bases map to TRBD1. This CDR3 contains 15 residues. After removal of 4 bases from V and 1 base from J, the junction contained 3 bases not matched to a gene. Germline values: CDR1 MGHRA, CDR2 YSYEKL. The CDR3 DNA sequence: TGCGCCAGCAGCCCCAGGGGGCTGAGCAATCAGCCCCAGCATTTT. Its translation is CASSPRGLSNQPQHF.

CDR3 region: CASSEVPGGEQFF. The CDR3 bases are TGTGCCAGCAGTGAGGTCCCGGGGGGGGAGCAGTTCTTC. The chain combines TRBV6-1 with TRBJ2-1, with 8 bases fitting TRBD2. The germline gives CDR1 MNHNS, CDR2 SASEGT. V lost 3 bases and J lost 10; bases outside the gene matches: 5. The CDR3 is made up of 13 amino acids.

The rearrangement links TRBV6-4 to TRBJ2-2, with 7 bases that match TRBD2. The ends lost 3 bases at V and 5 bases at J; junction bases unmatched: 9. CDR1 MRHNA and CDR2 SNTAGT come from the germline V gene. The CDR3 has 16 residues. The CDR3 reads CASSEVGGDGTGELFF. CDR3 nucleotides: TGTGCCAGCAGTGAAGTGGGAGGGGATGGAACCGGGGAGCTGTTTTTT.

This clone was seen a few times. V and J are TRBV6-1 and TRBJ1-5; D possibly corresponds to TRBD1 (6 bases). Between the trimmed V and J ends, which lost 8 bases and 6 bases, there was a span of 11 bases. Germline lookup yields CDR1 MNHNS and CDR2 SASEGT. The CDR3 is made up of 12 amino acids. The CDR3 spells CASEQGTQPQHF. CDR3 coding DNA: TGTGCCAGCGAACAGGGTACTCAGCCCCAGCATTTT.

The chain carries TRBV6-5 and TRBJ1-2; 8 bases map to TRBD1. V lost 2 bases, J lost 7 bases, and 12 bases stayed unmatched. The germline V gene encodes CDR1 MNHEY and CDR2 SVGAGI. The CDR3 sequence is 16 residues long. CDR3 sequence: CASSYDLYQGARGYTF. The CDR3 bases are TGTGCCAGCAGTTACGACCTTTACCAGGGGGCGCGTGGCTACACCTTC.

This clone was picked up a small number of times. The chain recombines TRBV6-5 with TRBJ2-1; D possibly corresponds to TRBD2 (5 bases). Trimming left V 6 bases short and J 6 bases short, with 18 bases between. CDR3 length: 15 amino acids. Germline assignment: CDR1 MNHEY and CDR2 SVGAGI. CDR3 protein: CASRLSLEAGNEQFF. CDR3 nucleotide sequence: TGTGCCAGCAGACTGTCTTTAGAGGCGGGCAATGAGCAGTTCTTC.

The V and J genes are TRBV27 and TRBJ2-5; 7 positions agree with TRBD2. In germline, CDR1 is MNHEY, CDR2 SMNVEV (reference sequence). Germline trimming cut 8 bases from V and 5 bases from J; bases unmatched to any gene: 2. This CDR3 comprises 11 residues. The CDR3, as DNA: TGTGCCAGCCGAGCGGGGGAGACCCAGTACTTC. It specifies CASRAGETQYF.

The chain recombines TRBV6-1 with TRBJ2-7; 9 nucleotides agree with TRBD2. Germline V gene lookup returns CDR1 MNHNS and CDR2 SASEGT. The CDR3 is 15 residues long. The V segment lost 2 bases and the J segment 3 bases; nucleotides outside the gene matches: 5. CDR3 loop: CASSELAGSVYEQYF. DNA for the CDR3: TGTGCCAGCAGTGAACTAGCGGGGTCCGTCTACGAGCAGTACTTC.

The chain uses TRBV13 and TRBJ1-1; maybe TRBD1 (6 bases). The CDR3 contains 15 residues. The germline V and J ends were trimmed by 4 bases and 2 bases, with 14 bases remaining between them. Germline-derived CDR1 and CDR2 are PRHDT and FYEKMQ (reference sequence). CDR3 sequence: CASSSVQGRNTEAFF. CDR3 sequence (DNA): TGTGCCAGCAGCTCCGTTCAGGGGAGAAACACTGAAGCTTTCTTT. Full variable domain (outside the CDR3, taken from reference TRBV13 and TRBJ1-1): AAGVIQSPRHLIKEKRETATLKCYPIPRHDTVYWYQQGPGQDPQFLISFYEKMQSDKGSIPDRFSAQQFSDYHSELNMSSLELGDSALYFCASSSVQGRNTEAFFGQGTRLTVV.

V usage is TRBV4-2 and J usage is TRBJ1-2, with TRBD1 matching over 7 bases. The CDR3 loop spans 13 amino acids. The V gene end was trimmed by 3 bases and the J gene end by 7 bases; junction bases not matched to a gene: 5. Germline values: CDR1 LGHNA, CDR2 YNFKEQ. CDR3 sequence (DNA): TGTGCCAGCAGCCATCGCGCAGGGGGTGGCTACACCTTC. Amino acids: CASSHRAGGGYTF.

V usage is TRBV6-6 and J usage is TRBJ1-4; 9 nucleotides align to TRBD1. Germline V gives CDR1 MNHNY, CDR2 SVGAGI (reference sequence). The CDR3 is 15 amino acids. The V and J ends lost 4 bases and 11 bases, in that order; junction bases with no gene match: 11. The CDR3 region has the DNA TGTGCCAGCAGTTCGATGACAGGGGGGTCGGGCAAACTGTTTTTT. It codes for CASSSMTGGSGKLFF.

The sample holds one count of this clone. The chain links TRBV7-9 to TRBJ1-2; maybe TRBD1 (5 bases). In germline, CDR1 is SEHNR, CDR2 FQNEAQ (reference sequence). Trimming left V 5 bases short and J 8 bases short, with 18 bases between. This CDR3 is built from 14 residues. CDR3 sequence (DNA): TGTGCCAGCAGCGGAGACAGTCGGTATCCCGGCTACACCTTC. Protein: CASSGDSRYPGYTF.

V usage is TRBV10-1 and J usage is TRBJ1-1, with unresolved D. Per germline, CDR1 WNHNN and CDR2 SYGVQD (reference sequence). The CDR3 contains 18 residues. Trimming removed 4 bases at V and 3 bases at J, with 24 bases between. The CDR3 region is CASSGIGRWGKEDTEAFF. The CDR3 region has the DNA TGCGCCAGCAGTGGAATCGGGAGGTGGGGTAAAGAAGACACTGAAGCTTTCTTT.

This chain joins TRBV11-3 and TRBJ2-1; D is ambiguous. V shed 7 bases and J shed 12 bases, with 7 bases lying between them. The germline V gene encodes CDR1 SGHNT and CDR2 YENEEA. The CDR3 sequence is 9 residues long. This CDR3 is CASTTRQFF. The CDR3 nucleotides read TGTGCCAGCACCACCAGGCAGTTCTTC.

This chain joins TRBV5-6 and TRBJ1-1; D is possibly TRBD1 (6 bases). This CDR3 is 15 amino acids long. V was cut by 1 base and J by 5 bases, with 15 bases left in between. CDR1 is SGHDT and CDR2 is YYEEEE in the germline V gene. The DNA of the CDR3 is TGTGCCAGCAGCTTGATTCGCTCAGGGGAGACTGAAGCTTTCTTT. Translated: CASSLIRSGETEAFF.

The genes are TRBV15 and TRBJ1-4; D might be TRBD1 (6 bases). This CDR3 spans 17 amino acids. The germline V gene has CDR1 LNHNV and CDR2 YYDKDF (reference sequence). V lost 3 bases and J 3 bases, leaving 17 bases between the germline ends. Written as DNA, the CDR3 is TGTGCCACCAGCAGGGGTTTAGAGGGGGAAGCTAATGAAAAACTGTTTTTT. Translating it yields CATSRGLEGEANEKLFF.

The chain combines TRBV11-2 with TRBJ2-1, with 7 nucleotides matching TRBD1. The V gene's germline CDR1 is SGHAT and CDR2 FQNNGV. J gave up 7 bases and V 5 bases, and 5 bases lay outside the gene matches. The CDR3 length is 13 residues. CDR3 DNA: TGTGCCAGCAGCAGGGACAGACTGAATGAGCAGTTCTTC. As protein: CASSRDRLNEQFF.

The chain uses TRBV15 and TRBJ1-2, with D perhaps TRBD1 (6 bases). V was pared by 0 bases and J by 4 bases, with 12 bases between. Per the germline V gene, CDR1 is LNHNV and CDR2 is YYDKDF (reference sequence). There are 15 residues in the CDR3. The CDR3 region is CATSRDLGTTYGYTF. CDR3 DNA: TGTGCCACCAGCAGAGATCTCGGGACAACCTATGGCTACACCTTC. The full variable domain, its missing parts supplied by reference TRBV15 and TRBJ1-2, is DAMVIQNPRYQVTQFGKPVTLSCSQTLNHNVMYWYQQKSSQAPKLLFHYYDKDFNNEADTPDNFQSRRPNTSFCFLDIRSPGLGDTAMYLCATSRDLGTTYGYTFGSGTRLTVV.

On this clone: Its ends do not fully match the called genes, so a read error is possible. The chain uses TRBV19 and TRBJ1-3, with 10 bases fitting TRBD1. CDR3 length: 16 amino acids. CDR1 LNHDA and CDR2 SQIVND come from the germline V gene (reference sequence). DNA for the CDR3: TGTGCCGTGGCGGGACAGGGGTTTGTCTCTGGAAGCACCATATATTTT. The encoded protein is CAVAGQGFVSGSTIYF.

J is TRBJ2-7 and V is TRBV5-1; 10 positions agree with TRBD1. The germline gives CDR1 SGHRS, CDR2 YFSETQ. This CDR3 is built from 17 residues. V lost 0 bases and J lost 6; bases outside the gene matches: 12. The CDR3, as DNA: TGCGCCAGCAGCTTGGATATCTCGGGACAGGGGAGCGGCGAGCAGTACTTC. Amino acid sequence: CASSLDISGQGSGEQYF. Full variable domain (remainder filled in from reference TRBV5-1 and TRBJ2-7): KAGVTQTPRYLIKTRGQQVTLSCSPISGHRSVSWYQQTPGQGLQFLFEYFSETQRNKGNFPGRFSGRQFSNSRSEMNVSTLELGDSALYLCASSLDISGQGSGEQYFGPGTRLTVT.

The genes are TRBV11-3 and TRBJ2-1, with 10 bases fitting TRBD2. V lost 5 bases to trimming and J lost 9 bases; unmatched junction nucleotides: 10. This CDR3 contains 15 residues. Germline V gene lookup returns CDR1 SGHNT and CDR2 YENEEA. CDR3 bases: TGTGCCAGCAGCAGCGGTAGCGGGAGGTGGGGTGAGCAGTTCTTC. Amino acids: CASSSGSGRWGEQFF.